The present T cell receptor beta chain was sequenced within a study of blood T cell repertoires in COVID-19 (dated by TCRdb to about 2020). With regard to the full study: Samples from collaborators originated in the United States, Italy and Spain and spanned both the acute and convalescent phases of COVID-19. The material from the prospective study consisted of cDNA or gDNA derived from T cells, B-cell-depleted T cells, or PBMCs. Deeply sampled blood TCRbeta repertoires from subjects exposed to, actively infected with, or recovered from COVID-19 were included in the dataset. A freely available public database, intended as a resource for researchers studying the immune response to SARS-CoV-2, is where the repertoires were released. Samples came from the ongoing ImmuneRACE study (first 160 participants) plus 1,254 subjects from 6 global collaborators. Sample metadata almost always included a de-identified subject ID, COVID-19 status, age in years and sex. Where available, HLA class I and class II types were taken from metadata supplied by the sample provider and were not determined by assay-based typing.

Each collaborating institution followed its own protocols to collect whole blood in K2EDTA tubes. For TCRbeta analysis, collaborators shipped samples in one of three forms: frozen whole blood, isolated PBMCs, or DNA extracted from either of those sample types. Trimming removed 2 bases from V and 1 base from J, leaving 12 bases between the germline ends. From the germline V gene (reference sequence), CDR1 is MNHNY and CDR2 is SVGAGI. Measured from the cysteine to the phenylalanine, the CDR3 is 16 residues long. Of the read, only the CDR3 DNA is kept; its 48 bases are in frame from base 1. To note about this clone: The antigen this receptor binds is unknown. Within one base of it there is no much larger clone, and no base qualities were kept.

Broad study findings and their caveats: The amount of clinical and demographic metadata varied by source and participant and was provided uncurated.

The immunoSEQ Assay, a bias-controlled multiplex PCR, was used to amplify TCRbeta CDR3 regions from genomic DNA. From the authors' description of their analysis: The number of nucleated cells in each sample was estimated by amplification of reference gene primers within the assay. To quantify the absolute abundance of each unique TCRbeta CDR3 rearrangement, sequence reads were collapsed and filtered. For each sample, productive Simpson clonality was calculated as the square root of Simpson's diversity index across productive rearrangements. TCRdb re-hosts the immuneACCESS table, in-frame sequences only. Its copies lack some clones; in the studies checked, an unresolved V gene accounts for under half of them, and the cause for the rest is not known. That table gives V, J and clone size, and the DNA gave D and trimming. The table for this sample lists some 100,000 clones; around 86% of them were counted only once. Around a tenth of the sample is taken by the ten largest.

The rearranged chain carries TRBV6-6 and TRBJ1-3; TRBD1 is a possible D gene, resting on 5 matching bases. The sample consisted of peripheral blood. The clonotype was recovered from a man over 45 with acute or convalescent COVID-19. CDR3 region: CASSYGIGGSGNTIYF. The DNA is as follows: TGTGCCAGCAGTTACGGAATCGGGGGTTCTGGAAACACCATATATTTT.